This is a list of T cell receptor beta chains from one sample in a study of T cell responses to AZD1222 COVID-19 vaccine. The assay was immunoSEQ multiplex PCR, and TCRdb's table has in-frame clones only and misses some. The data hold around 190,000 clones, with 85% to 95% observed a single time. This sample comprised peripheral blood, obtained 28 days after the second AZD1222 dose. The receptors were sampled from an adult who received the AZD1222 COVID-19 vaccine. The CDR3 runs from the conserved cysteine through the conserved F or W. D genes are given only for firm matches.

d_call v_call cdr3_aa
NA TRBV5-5 CASSQNVREKLFF
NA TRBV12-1 CASSFAHQRFSGNTIYF
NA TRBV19 CASSRGSDTGELFF
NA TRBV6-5 CASSLGGTDLRAFF
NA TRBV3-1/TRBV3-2 CASSPYFGDQPQHF
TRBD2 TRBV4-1 CASSLTSGSYEQYF
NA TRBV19 CASSIGGSNQPQHF
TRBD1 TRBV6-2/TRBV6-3 CASSGKTGDYGYTF
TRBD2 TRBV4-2 CASSQDGGRVYEQYF
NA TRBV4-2 CASSGGTGELFF